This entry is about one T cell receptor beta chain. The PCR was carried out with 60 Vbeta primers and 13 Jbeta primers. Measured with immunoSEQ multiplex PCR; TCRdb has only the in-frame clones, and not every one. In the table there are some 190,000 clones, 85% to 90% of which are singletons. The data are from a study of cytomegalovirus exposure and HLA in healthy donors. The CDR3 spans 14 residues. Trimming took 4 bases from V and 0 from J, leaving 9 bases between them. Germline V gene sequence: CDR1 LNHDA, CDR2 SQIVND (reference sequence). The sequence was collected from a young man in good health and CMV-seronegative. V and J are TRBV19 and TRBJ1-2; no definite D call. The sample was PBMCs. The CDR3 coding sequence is TGTGCCAGTAGTAGAAGAGGAGCTAACTATGGCTACACCTTC. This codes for CASSRRGANYGYTF.